The T cell receptor beta chain under discussion was sequenced for a study of tumor and adjacent non-tumor tissue in lung cancer. Study-level information: Aged about 31 to 76 years, patients included under 13 men and roughly 5 women with stage I to III disease. Each sample yielded roughly 4.2 million productive TCRbeta reads on average.

This sample's RNA came from whole unsorted tissue. Findings and limits, study-wide: Tumor tissue had significantly higher TCR diversity than normal lung. Top 100 clones took a larger repertoire share in normal lung.

TCRbeta libraries were built with three rounds of nested PCR, modified from ARM-PCR. TCRdb independently ran MiXCR on the multiplex PCR reads; one entry per CDR3 protein. The sample shows around 210,000 distinct CDR3 sequences, 71% of them seen only once. Concerning this clonotype itself: Its antigen remains unknown. Germline and junction disagree at one end, which may indicate a read error.

This CDR3 is built from 14 residues. Germline V gives CDR1 SGHAT, CDR2 FQDESV (reference sequence). The specimen sequenced was lung tumor tissue. The V and J genes are TRBV11-1 and TRBJ2-7; no firm D call. The origin of this receptor is a man aged 55 to 70 with non-small cell lung cancer. The CDR3 bases are TGCGCCAGCAGCGTGGTCAGTACATCCTACGAGCAGTACTTC. Translation: CASSVVSTSYEQYF. The variable domain in full, with the rest retrieved from reference TRBV11-1 and TRBJ2-7, is EAEVAQSPRYKITEKSQAVAFWCDPISGHATLYWYRQILGQGPELLVQFQDESVVDDSQLPKDRFSAERLKGVDSTLKIQPAELGDSAMYLCASSVVSTSYEQYFGPGTRLTVT.